This TCR beta chain was recorded in a study of shared clonotypes between healthy human individuals. The study's findings and limits: Clonotype sharing across a few donors was observed for around 5% of naive CD4 clonotypes. Memory subsets generally showed lower estimated richness than naive subsets.

Regarding this clone: Its antigen is not identified.

This table comes from immunoSEQ multiplex PCR, and its TCRdb copy is limited to in-frame clones, with some not included. In the table there are roughly 1.5 million clones, under 99% of which are singletons. Germline assignment: CDR1 MGHRA and CDR2 YSYEKL. V lost 1 base and J lost 8, with 14 bases in between. This CDR3 comprises 15 residues. The donor cohort consisted entirely of Caucasian adults residing in Nashville, Tennessee. Sequenced material: naive CD4+ T cells sorted from blood. Subset described: CD45RA+ positively selected. This clonotype was sampled from a man younger than 40 in good health. The gene calls are TRBV4-1 and TRBJ1-4; D is unresolved. CDR3 amino acids: CASSQGTILDEKLFF. The CDR3 bases are TGCGCCAGCAGCCAAGGAACGATATTAGACGAAAAACTGTTTTTT.